Listed below are T cell receptor beta chains from one sample, sequenced in a study of response to subunit inactivated influenza vaccine. TCRdb independently ran MiXCR on the RT-PCR reads; one entry per CDR3 protein. The repertoire holds 300,000 to 350,000 distinct CDR3 sequences, with roughly 22% as singletons. This specimen consisted of PBMCs from blood, obtained less than 22 months after vaccination. The receptor source for this set is a man in his fifties or sixties who received an inactivated influenza vaccine. The CDR3 runs from the conserved cysteine through the conserved F or W. Where a row states a size, it is once, few, many or the class of an expanded clone; other rows omit it.

few	TRBV27	TRBJ2-7	CASSLSSGLGYEQYF
few	TRBV28	TRBJ2-5	CASSSGTGELGETQYF
few	TRBV9	TRBJ2-1	CASSVGGVNEQFF
-	TRBV5-1	TRBJ2-2	CASSYTGSGELFF
few	TRBV13	TRBJ1-2	CASSLRDWLRYTF
few	TRBV4-2	TRBJ1-6	CASTQSTFFYNSPLHF
few	TRBV5-1	TRBJ1-1	CASSASGTGYGNTEAFF
-	TRBV15	TRBJ2-2	CATSTLQGAGGELFF
few	TRBV20-1	TRBJ1-5	CSARDLGRGTGSNQPQHF
-	TRBV7-9	TRBJ1-5	CASSLAGGHQHF
-	TRBV10-3	TRBJ2-7	CAISEGSGGPYEQYF
few	TRBV5-1	TRBJ2-7	CASSPGQGTYEHDF
-	TRBV5-1	TRBJ2-2	CASSFGQPGELFF
few	TRBV12-3/TRBV12-4	TRBJ2-1	CASSYNLGVGEQFF
few	TRBV5-1	TRBJ2-7	CASSLTQDYEQYF
few	TRBV24-1	TRBJ2-5	CATSDLRETQYF
few	TRBV9	TRBJ2-2	CASSVASRELFF
few	TRBV7-2	TRBJ2-7	CASSKNAGGFYEQYF
-	TRBV5-1	TRBJ2-1	CASSLYLRTSGDNEQFF
few	TRBV11-2	TRBJ2-5	CASSLPGRRETQYF
many	TRBV7-9	TRBJ1-5	CASSSDGGYYQPQHF
few	TRBV12-3/TRBV12-4	TRBJ2-7	CASSQTSGVYEQYF
few	TRBV6-1	TRBJ1-1	CASSRLRNTEAFF
-	TRBV4-3	TRBJ1-3	CASSQRVGPGNTIYF